Below are 25 T cell receptor beta chains sequenced from a single sample in a study of blood T cell repertoires in COVID-19. Measured with immunoSEQ multiplex PCR; TCRdb has only the in-frame clones, and not every one. The data hold some 490,000 clones, with around nine tenths observed a single time. The sequenced sample was PBMCs or T cells enriched from blood (not recorded which). The source is a woman aged 60-75 years who had recovered from COVID-19.

J is TRBJ2-2 and V is TRBV7-2; D perhaps matches TRBD2 (5 bases). Trimming pared 3 bases from V and 1 base from J, leaving 9 bases between. The CDR3 extends over 15 amino acids. Per germline, CDR1 SGHTA and CDR2 FQGNSA. The chain's CDR3 is CASSFLALNTGELFF. The CDR3 DNA is TGTGCCAGCAGCTTCCTAGCTTTGAACACCGGGGAGCTGTTTTTT.

The gene calls are TRBV6-5 and TRBJ1-1; tentatively, D is TRBD1 (5 bases). The CDR3 is 12 residues long. Trimming took off 0 bases at V and 11 bases at J, with 10 bases between the two ends. The germline V gene has CDR1 MNHEY and CDR2 SVGAGI. Written as DNA, the CDR3 is TGTGCCAGCAGTTACTCCCAGGGTCGGGCTTTCTTT. Translation gives CASSYSQGRAFF.

V is TRBV6-5 and J is TRBJ2-2; 8 bases fit TRBD1. In germline, CDR1 is MNHEY, CDR2 SVGAGI. Losses at the gene ends were 6 bases for V and 3 bases for J; bases not matched to a gene: 6. This CDR3 has 15 amino acids. CDR3 sequence (DNA): TGTGCCAGCAGGCGCAGGGGGCAGTACACCGGGGAGCTGTTTTTT. Translation: CASRRRGQYTGELFF.

V gene TRBV6-1 combines with J gene TRBJ1-2, with a tentative D call TRBD1 (5 bases). Between the trimmed V and J ends, which lost 1 base and 4 bases, there was a span of 13 bases. CDR1 MNHNS and CDR2 SASEGT come from the germline V gene. CDR3 length: 15 amino acids. This chain's CDR3 is CASSEGLAGGYGYTF. The CDR3 region has the DNA TGTGCCAGCAGTGAAGGTCTGGCGGGGGGCTATGGCTACACCTTC.

This chain uses TRBV11-2 with TRBJ1-1; 7 bases are a match to TRBD1. Trimming at V came to 5 bases and at J to 3 bases, leaving 9 bases not matched to a gene. The CDR3 has 15 amino acids. The germline CDR1 and CDR2 sequences are SGHAT and FQNNGV. The chain's CDR3 is CASSKEGGAYTEAFF. CDR3 in DNA: TGTGCCAGCAGCAAAGAAGGGGGCGCGTACACTGAAGCTTTCTTT.

This chain joins TRBV18 and TRBJ1-3, with 8 bases lining up with TRBD1. The V gene's germline CDR1 is KGHSH and CDR2 LQKENI. The CDR3 extends over 18 amino acids. Unmatched junction bases numbered 10, after V lost 1 base and J lost 2 bases. CDR3 coding DNA: TGTGCCAGCTCACCACTCACCTTCGGACAGGGCCCTGGAAACACCATATATTTT. Encoded protein: CASSPLTFGQGPGNTIYF. The complete variable domain, with remaining parts taken from reference TRBV18 and TRBJ1-3, reads NAGVMQNPRHLVRRRGQEARLRCSPMKGHSHVYWYRQLPEEGLKFMVYLQKENIIDESGMPKERFSAEFPKEGPSILRIQQVVRGDSAAYFCASSPLTFGQGPGNTIYFGEGSWLTVV.

The rearrangement links TRBV15 to TRBJ2-2; 8 bases align to TRBD2. Germline V gives CDR1 LNHNV, CDR2 YYDKDF (reference sequence). The CDR3 loop spans 14 amino acids. The trim removed 9 bases at V and 9 bases at J, leaving 12 bases unmatched. CDR3 loop: CATTPGLGSRELFF. The CDR3 coding sequence is TGTGCCACTACTCCGGGACTAGGGTCAAGGGAGCTGTTTTTT.

The J gene is TRBJ1-2, the V gene TRBV29-1; a weak D match, TRBD1 (6 bases). Germline V gives CDR1 SQVTM, CDR2 ANQGSEA. Trimming cost V 7 bases and J 4 bases, with 16 bases left between them. This CDR3 region has 13 residues. In DNA, the CDR3 is TGCAGCGCCCAAATCTCGGACAGCTATGGCTACACCTTC. Translated: CSAQISDSYGYTF.

This rearrangement joins TRBV11-2 to TRBJ2-3, with TRBD2 matching 7 bases. The length of the CDR3 is 14 residues. CDR1 and CDR2 from the germline V gene are SGHAT and FQNNGV. Unmatched junction bases numbered 6, after V lost 5 bases and J lost 4 bases. CDR3 nucleotide sequence: TGTGCCAGCAGCCTCAGGACTAGATCAGATACGCAGTATTTT. Amino acid sequence: CASSLRTRSDTQYF.

The V call is TRBV5-5, the J call TRBJ1-5; no definite D call. V lost 1 base and J 1 base, leaving 6 bases between the germline ends. CDR1 SGHKS and CDR2 YYEKEE come from the germline V gene (reference sequence). This CDR3 comprises 14 residues. CDR3 residues: CASSLLFSNQPQHF. CDR3 coding DNA: TGTGCCAGCAGCTTGCTATTCAGCAATCAGCCCCAGCATTTT.

The chain combines TRBV27 with TRBJ1-1; D may be TRBD1 (5 bases). Germline CDR1 is MNHEY and CDR2 is SMNVEV (reference sequence). Trimming left V 1 base short and J 1 base short, with 10 bases between. The CDR3 consists of 15 residues. The CDR3 loop reads CASSLWGGRNTEAFF. CDR3 nucleotide sequence: TGTGCCAGCAGTTTATGGGGGGGGAGGAACACTGAAGCTTTCTTT.

The V call is TRBV24-1, the J call TRBJ1-5; TRBD1 agrees at 10 bases. V gave up 5 bases and J gave up 2 bases; unmatched junction bases: 2. Per germline, CDR1 KGHDR and CDR2 SFDVKD. The CDR3 sequence is 15 residues long. The CDR3 DNA is TGTGCCACCAGTGTCGGGACAGGGGGCAATCAGCCCCAGCATTTT. Translated, it gives CATSVGTGGNQPQHF.

The rearrangement uses TRBV3-1 (or the pseudogene TRBV3-2) and TRBJ2-7; 13 nucleotides line up with TRBD2. The CDR3 contains 16 residues. The V segment lost 1 base and the J segment 6 bases; nucleotides outside the gene matches: 6. CDR1 LGHDT and CDR2 YNNKEL come from the germline V gene (reference sequence). The CDR3 is CASSQGTSGGLLEQYF. CDR3 nucleotide sequence: TGTGCCAGCAGCCAAGGGACTAGCGGGGGCCTCCTCGAGCAGTACTTC.

V gene TRBV7-2 combines with J gene TRBJ2-1; a weak D match, TRBD2 (6 bases). Trimming cost V 5 bases and J 0 bases, with 17 bases left between them. This CDR3 contains 17 residues. Germline V CDR1 and CDR2: SGHTA, FQGNSA. CDR3 sequence reads: CASSMGGAASSYNEQFF. The CDR3 nucleotides are TGTGCCAGCAGCATGGGAGGAGCTGCTAGCTCCTACAATGAGCAGTTCTTC.

With regard to this clone: Other DNA variants within this sample encode the same CDR3. The CDR3 is CASSIGGANTGELFF. CDR3 nucleotide sequence: TGTGCCAGTAGTATTGGGGGCGCGAACACCGGGGAGCTGTTTTTT. The chain uses TRBV19 and TRBJ2-2, with D perhaps matching TRBD1 (6 bases). The CDR3 length is 15 residues. With 3 bases removed from V and 0 bases from J, the gap between germline ends came to 8 bases. Germline values: CDR1 LNHDA, CDR2 SQIVND (reference sequence).

The chain combines TRBV5-6 with TRBJ1-5; D is undetermined. Between the trimmed V and J ends, which lost 0 bases and 2 bases, there was a span of 6 bases. The germline CDR1 and CDR2 sequences are SGHDT and YYEEEE. CDR3 length equals 14 residues. DNA for the CDR3: TGTGCCAGCAGCTTGGTGGCAGGCAATCAGCCCCAGCATTTT. Amino acid sequence: CASSLVAGNQPQHF.

In regard to this clone: The identical CDR3 is also encoded by other nucleotide sequences in the sample. The chain is built from TRBV19 and TRBJ1-2; no clear D gene. The CDR3 sequence is 11 residues long. The germline V and J ends were trimmed by 8 bases and 4 bases, with 8 bases remaining between them. CDR1 and CDR2 from the germline V gene are LNHDA and SQIVND (reference sequence). CDR3 nucleotide sequence: TGTGCCAGTTTCGGAGGCTATGGCTACACCTTC. Amino acids: CASFGGYGYTF. Complete variable domain (other parts from reference TRBV19 and TRBJ1-2): DGGITQSPKYLFRKEGQNVTLSCEQNLNHDAMYWYRQDPGQGLRLIYYSQIVNDFQKGDIAEGYSVSREKKESFPLTVTSAQKNPTAFYLCASFGGYGYTFGSGTRLTVV.

The rearrangement links TRBV6-5 to TRBJ1-2; the D gene is possibly TRBD1 (5 bases). Trimming removed 0 bases at V and 3 bases at J, with 14 bases between. Germline values: CDR1 MNHEY, CDR2 SVGAGI. CDR3 length: 16 residues. In nucleotides, the CDR3 is TGTGCCAGCAGTTACTCGGGCAGGGTTAATTACTATGGCTACACCTTC. This codes for CASSYSGRVNYYGYTF.

This clone occurred a few times. The chain recombines TRBV18 with TRBJ1-1, with D maybe TRBD1 (6 bases). Germline V lookup: CDR1 KGHSH, CDR2 LQKENI. This CDR3 comprises 12 residues. Trimming stripped 5 bases from V and 6 bases from J, with 10 bases between. Here the CDR3 reads CASSTRQAEAFF. For the CDR3, the DNA is TGTGCCAGCTCAACTCGACAGGCTGAAGCTTTCTTT. The complete variable domain, with remaining parts taken from reference TRBV18 and TRBJ1-1, reads NAGVMQNPRHLVRRRGQEARLRCSPMKGHSHVYWYRQLPEEGLKFMVYLQKENIIDESGMPKERFSAEFPKEGPSILRIQQVVRGDSAAYFCASSTRQAEAFFGQGTRLTVV.

The V and J genes are TRBV6-1 and TRBJ2-7, with D maybe TRBD2 (5 bases). The germline V gene encodes CDR1 MNHNS and CDR2 SASEGT. The V gene lost 3 bases and the J gene lost 2 bases, with 11 bases spanning the gap. This CDR3 is built from 14 residues. CDR3 loop: CASSDRFGTYEQYF. The DNA of the CDR3 is TGTGCCAGCAGTGACCGATTCGGGACCTACGAGCAGTACTTC.

V and J are TRBV5-1 and TRBJ1-2; TRBD1 agrees at 8 bases. Germline-derived CDR1 and CDR2 are SGHRS and YFSETQ. V shed 0 bases and J 4 bases; nucleotides not matched to a gene: 8. This CDR3 is built from 16 residues. The CDR3 sequence is CASSLGGTGETYGYTF. For the CDR3, the DNA is TGCGCCAGCAGCTTGGGTGGGACAGGCGAAACCTATGGCTACACCTTC.

This chain uses TRBV11-3 with TRBJ2-7, with D perhaps TRBD2 (6 bases). The ends were cut back, 3 bases at V and 6 bases at J, with 9 bases in the middle. Germline V lookup: CDR1 SGHNT, CDR2 YENEEA. The CDR3 runs to 12 residues. The CDR3 spells CASSFRGGEQYF. In DNA form, the CDR3 reads TGTGCCAGCAGCTTTCGGGGAGGCGAGCAGTACTTC.

The chain carries TRBV9 and TRBJ1-5; 7 nucleotides align to TRBD1. The CDR3 is 15 residues long. V lost 0 bases, J lost 3 bases, and 3 bases stayed unmatched. Germline V gives CDR1 SGDLS, CDR2 YYNGEE. The CDR3 spells CASSVAGQNNQPQHF. The CDR3 coding sequence is TGTGCCAGCAGCGTAGCGGGACAGAACAATCAGCCCCAGCATTTT.

The chain uses TRBV28 and TRBJ1-3, with TRBD1 matching over 8 bases. J lost 4 bases, V lost 6 bases, and 5 bases had no gene match. CDR1 MDHEN and CDR2 SYDVKM come from the germline V gene. The CDR3 extends over 14 amino acids. The CDR3 loop is CASRSDREGNTIYF. Here the CDR3 DNA reads TGTGCCAGCAGATCGGACAGGGAAGGAAACACCATATATTTT.

This clone appeared a single time. The chain couples TRBV19 to TRBJ1-1; D possibly corresponds to TRBD1 (5 bases). Germline V lookup: CDR1 LNHDA, CDR2 SQIVND (reference sequence). There are 13 residues in the CDR3. Trimming took 7 bases from V and 4 from J, leaving 13 bases between them. In DNA, the CDR3 is TGTGCCAGTACGGGCCTCGGGGGCACTGAAGCTTTCTTT. Its translation is CASTGLGGTEAFF.